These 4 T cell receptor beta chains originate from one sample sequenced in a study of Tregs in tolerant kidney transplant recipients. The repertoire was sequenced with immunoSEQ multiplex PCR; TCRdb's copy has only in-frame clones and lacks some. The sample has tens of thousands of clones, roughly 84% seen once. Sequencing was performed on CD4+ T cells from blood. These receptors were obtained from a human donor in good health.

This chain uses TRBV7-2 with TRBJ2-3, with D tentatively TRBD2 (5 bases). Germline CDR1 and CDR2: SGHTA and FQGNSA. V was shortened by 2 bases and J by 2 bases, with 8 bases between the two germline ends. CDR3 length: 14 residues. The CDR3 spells CASSLNGNTDTQYF. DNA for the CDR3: TGTGCCAGCAGCTTAAACGGGAACACAGATACGCAGTATTTT.

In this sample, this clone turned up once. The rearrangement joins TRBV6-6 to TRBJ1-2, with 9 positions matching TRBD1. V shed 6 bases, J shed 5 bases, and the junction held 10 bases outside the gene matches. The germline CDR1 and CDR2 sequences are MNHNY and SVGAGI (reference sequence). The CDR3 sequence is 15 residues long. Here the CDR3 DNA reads TGTGCCAGCAGCCTGAGACAGGGGGGACAGTATGGCTACACCTTC. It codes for CASSLRQGGQYGYTF.

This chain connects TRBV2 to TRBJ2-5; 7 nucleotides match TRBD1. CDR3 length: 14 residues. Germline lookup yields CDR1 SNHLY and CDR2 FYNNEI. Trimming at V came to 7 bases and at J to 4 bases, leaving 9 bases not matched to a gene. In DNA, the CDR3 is TGTGCCAGCACCCCGCCGACAGGGCCAGAGACCCAGTACTTC. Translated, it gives CASTPPTGPETQYF.

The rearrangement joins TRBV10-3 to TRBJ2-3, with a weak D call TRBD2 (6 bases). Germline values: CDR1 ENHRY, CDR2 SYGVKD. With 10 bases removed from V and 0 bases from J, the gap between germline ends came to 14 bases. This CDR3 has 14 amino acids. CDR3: CATFPGLSTDTQYF. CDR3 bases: TGTGCCACCTTCCCGGGACTTAGCACAGATACGCAGTATTTT.